This TCR beta chain was recovered during a study of T-cell memory formation after mild COVID-19 (dated by TCRdb to the early 2020s). In terms of the full investigation: TCR sequence clusters from the two donors were found to be largely donor specific. T-cell clones expanding and contracting after mild COVID-19 in a couple of donors were tracked by longitudinal TCRalpha and TCRbeta repertoire sequencing. The cohort was made up of two young adult volunteers, one female and one male, who were previously healthy.

TCRdb records Illumina NovaSeq 6000 as the sequencer. Using 5'RACE with constant-segment primers, TCRalpha and TCRbeta cDNA libraries were constructed, with sample barcodes and unique molecular identifiers added in the process. Trizol reagent was used to extract RNA from every sample. Libraries were amplified in two PCR steps, with a second sample barcode and Illumina TruSeq adapters added in the second step. Libraries were sequenced on an Illumina NovaSeq with 2 x 150 bp paired-end reads. From the authors' description of their analysis: With migec v1.2.7, reads were demultiplexed and then collapsed into UMI-guided consensus sequences. Using mixcr v2.1.11, UMI consensuses were aligned to TRA and TRB V and J templates and then assembled into clonotypes. Expanded or contracted clonotypes were those called significant by both edgeR and NoisET, with noise models trained on biological replicates. edgeR calls used a false discovery rate-adjusted p below 0.01 and a log2 fold-change threshold of 1. As an exploratory analysis of dynamics, max-normalized trajectories of the 1000 most abundant clonotypes were examined with PCA combined with hierarchical clustering. Each responding clone was given a CD4 or CD8 phenotype based on the CD4+ and CD8+ repertoires, which had been sequenced separately. The raw public data were reprocessed by TCRdb itself: fastp quality trimming at Q25, MiXCR clonotype calling, in-frame beta chains only. Identical CDR3 proteins give one entry, which carries the most common genes and DNA. The authors' filters were not applied to this entry. The sample includes hundreds of thousands of distinct CDR3 sequences, with under 20% observed a single time. The leading ten clones occupy 20% to 25% of the sample.

Study-wide findings and limitations: The study included only two mild cases, and larger cohorts that include severe cases with pre-infection samples were judged to be necessary. Clones that contracted from day 15 to 85 showed balanced CD4/CD8 phenotypes, whereas a second wave of clones that expanded from day 15 to 37 leaned towards CD4+. Contracting CD4+ clones appeared mostly in the CM and EM memory subsets, whereas CD8+ clones were enriched in EMRA. The second-wave clones that peaked on day 37 were not confirmed to be SARS-CoV-2 specific. Some responding clones were detected in pre-infection memory, which suggested that pre-existing cross-reactive memory T cells had joined the SARS-CoV-2 response.

Ficoll-Paque density gradient centrifugation was the method used to isolate PBMCs. This clonotype appeared a few times. The antigen it recognizes is unknown. No much larger clone is present one base from it, and per-base qualities are unavailable. The receptor's source is a young man who had mild COVID-19 (a few samples of this study predate the infection). The sample titles of this study are shuffled in the database, so cell type and time point are left out; the donor was told from shared clones. The sequencing input was PBMCs or a T cell subset sorted from them (not recorded which).

For the CDR3, the sequence is CASSPGGGRNEQFF. At the DNA level, the sequence is TGTGCCAGCTCGCCCGGGGGGGGGCGCAATGAGCAGTTCTTC. The V gene is TRBV28 and the J gene is TRBJ2-1, with 8 central nucleotides matching TRBD2. Trimming removed 8 bases from V and 6 bases from J; the gene matches leave 9 bases unexplained. The CDR3 starts with the cysteine, ends with the phenylalanine, and has 14 residues. Only CDR3 DNA is held: 42 bases, read in frame from base 1. Via the germline V gene, CDR1 is MDHEN and CDR2 SYDVKM.